What follows are 29 T cell receptor beta chains derived from one specimen sequenced in a study of breast tumors, draining lymph nodes, adjacent tissues. Samples came from axillary lymph nodes draining the breast cancer. TCRdb reanalysed the multiplex PCR reads using MiXCR and keeps one entry per CDR3 protein. This table has 200,000 to 250,000 distinct CDR3 sequences, about 34% appearing once. Sequenced input: axillary lymph node tissue. These receptor sequences come from a female donor with breast cancer. Some clones in this sample may be carry-over from other donors' samples.

The J gene is TRBJ2-5, the V gene TRBV5-1; D is perhaps TRBD1 (6 bases). CDR3 length equals 14 residues. Germline lookup yields CDR1 SGHRS and CDR2 YFSETQ. V dropped 0 bases and J dropped 3 bases, with 9 bases sitting between them. CDR3 amino acids: CASSLGQGKETQYF. The CDR3 nucleotides read TGCGCCAGCAGCTTGGGGCAGGGGAAAGAGACCCAGTACTTC.

Here the CDR3 DNA reads TGTGCCAGCAGCTCCGGGACAGGGGGGGCGCAAGATACGCAGTATTTT. Translation gives CASSSGTGGAQDTQYF. This chain connects TRBV11-2 to TRBJ2-3, with 11 bases that match TRBD1. The length of the CDR3 is 16 residues. V lost 4 bases to trimming and J lost 5 bases; unmatched junction nucleotides: 8. Germline-derived CDR1 and CDR2 are SGHAT and FQNNGV.

V is TRBV5-5 and J is TRBJ2-1; D is perhaps TRBD1 or TRBD2 (5 bases each). This CDR3 has 14 residues. V was trimmed by 4 bases and J by 3 bases, leaving 11 bases between them. In germline, CDR1 is SGHKS, CDR2 YYEKEE (reference sequence). CDR3 sequence reads: CASSLGVNYNEQFF. The CDR3 DNA reads as TGTGCCAGCAGCCTGGGGGTAAACTACAATGAGCAGTTCTTC.

The chain combines TRBV5-1 with TRBJ1-3; D unresolved. There are 15 residues in the CDR3. The germline V gene has CDR1 SGHRS and CDR2 YFSETQ. With 1 base removed from V and 4 bases from J, the gap between germline ends came to 12 bases. The CDR3 bases are TGCGCCAGCAGCTTGTCTACGGGTAGGGGAAACACCATATATTTT. This translates into CASSLSTGRGNTIYF.

This clonotype was seen many times. The chain has TRBV12-3 or TRBV12-4 and TRBJ2-1, with TRBD2 matching over 9 bases. V trimming: 5 bases; J trimming: 3 bases; junction bases outside the gene matches: 5. The CDR3 loop spans 15 amino acids. The CDR3 bases are TGTGCCAGCAGTCCAGCTAGCGGGGTCTACAATGAGCAGTTCTTC. It translates to CASSPASGVYNEQFF.

Many counts were recorded for this clonotype. V gene TRBV2 combines with J gene TRBJ1-5; a possible D gene is TRBD1 (5 bases). The CDR3 sequence is 17 residues long. V lost 6 bases and J lost 2, with 20 bases in between. CDR1 and CDR2 from the germline V gene are SNHLY and FYNNEI. CDR3 protein: CASSAGRLGGGNQPQHF. The CDR3 DNA sequence: TGTGCCAGCAGCGCGGGACGATTAGGAGGTGGCAATCAGCCCCAGCATTTT.

Ten or more counts support this clonotype. This sequence joins TRBV4-1 and TRBJ2-7; the D gene is possibly TRBD2 (6 bases). Germline V gene lookup returns CDR1 MGHRA and CDR2 YSYEKL. The V gene lost 3 bases and the J gene lost 3 bases, with 9 bases spanning the gap. This CDR3 spans 13 amino acids. CDR3 region: CASSQTSYYEQYF. The CDR3 DNA sequence: TGCGCCAGCAGCCAGACTAGTTACTACGAGCAGTACTTC.

This chain links TRBV7-6 with TRBJ2-1; 10 bases are a match to TRBD2. V lost 5 bases to trimming and J lost 7 bases; unmatched junction nucleotides: 8. Germline V CDR1 and CDR2: SGHVS, FNYEAQ. The CDR3 is 15 residues long. In nucleotides, the CDR3 is TGTGCCAGCAGCCCCTCTAGCGGGAGATTGAATGAGCAGTTCTTC. This gives the protein CASSPSSGRLNEQFF.

The chain is built from TRBV10-1 and TRBJ2-1; TRBD1 matches at 11 bases. Trimming cost V 0 bases and J 4 bases; bases outside gene matches: 2. Germline values: CDR1 WNHNN, CDR2 SYGVQD (reference sequence). The length of the CDR3 is 16 residues. The CDR3 here is CASSESGTGGYNEQFF. Written as DNA, the CDR3 is TGCGCCAGCAGTGAGTCGGGGACAGGGGGGTACAATGAGCAGTTCTTC.

This clonotype was recorded at least ten times. J is TRBJ1-4 and V is TRBV20-1; a weak D match, TRBD1 (6 bases). CDR3 length: 16 residues. V lost 0 bases and J 7 bases, leaving 18 bases between the germline ends. Germline CDR1 reads DFQATT; CDR2 reads SNEGSKA (reference sequence). This CDR3 reads CSARDSSARGVEKLFF. CDR3 nucleotide sequence: TGCAGTGCTAGAGATAGTTCGGCCAGGGGAGTTGAAAAACTGTTTTTT.

This clonotype showed up just a few times. This chain links TRBV20-1 with TRBJ2-5; 7 bases agree with TRBD2. V was clipped by 6 bases and J by 5 bases; unmatched bases: 9. CDR1 and CDR2 (germline): DFQATT, SNEGSKA (reference sequence). CDR3 length: 13 residues. CDR3 DNA: TGCAGTGCGGGCGGGGGACGGGGGGAGACCCAGTACTTC. Its translation: CSAGGGRGETQYF.

Of note for this clonotype: This CDR3 fails to terminate in the conserved phenylalanine or tryptophan, so it likely reflects a read error. The V gene is TRBV9, the J gene TRBJ2-3; D is unresolved. V gave up 0 bases and J gave up 3 bases, with 5 bases separating them. The CDR3 covers 13 residues. Germline V gene lookup returns CDR1 SGDLS and CDR2 YYNGEE. The CDR3 region is CASSVDVTDTQYS. The CDR3 region has the DNA TGTGCCAGCAGCGTAGATGTGACAGATACGCAGTATTCT.

The chain has TRBV3-1 and TRBJ1-3, with 9 bases fitting TRBD1. Per germline, CDR1 LGHDT and CDR2 YNNKEL (reference sequence). V trimming: 0 bases; J trimming: 8 bases; junction bases outside the gene matches: 5. This CDR3 is 15 amino acids long. CDR3 DNA sequence: TGTGCCAGCAGCCAAGAGGGGACAGGGACGGACACCATATATTTT. Protein: CASSQEGTGTDTIYF.

In this sample, this clonotype turned up many times. This chain connects TRBV11-2 to TRBJ2-7; D remains unclear. Trimming shortened V by 0 bases and J by 1 base, and 10 bases separated the two germline ends. This CDR3 contains 15 residues. Germline values: CDR1 SGHAT, CDR2 FQNNGV. The CDR3 spells CASSLDRHRSYEQYF. The CDR3 bases are TGTGCCAGCAGCTTAGATCGGCACCGATCCTACGAGCAGTACTTC. The whole variable domain, remainder taken from reference TRBV11-2 and TRBJ2-7, is EAGVAQSPRYKIIEKRQSVAFWCNPISGHATLYWYQQILGQGPKLLIQFQNNGVVDDSQLPKDRFSAERLKGVDSTLKIQPAKLEDSAVYLCASSLDRHRSYEQYFGPGTRLTVT.

The V call is TRBV2, the J call TRBJ2-1; 10 bases are shared with TRBD2. Germline CDR1 is SNHLY and CDR2 is FYNNEI. The CDR3 has 16 amino acids. V was clipped by 3 bases and J by 3 bases; unmatched bases: 5. The CDR3 here is CASSDPSGSFYNEQFF. The CDR3 nucleotides read TGTGCCAGCAGTGACCCTAGCGGGAGTTTCTACAATGAGCAGTTCTTC.

Many counts were recorded for this clonotype. The chain joins TRBV19 to TRBJ1-2; D not resolved. Germline CDR1 is LNHDA and CDR2 is SQIVND (reference sequence). Trimming cost V 3 bases and J 5 bases, with 10 bases left between them. This CDR3 comprises 13 residues. CDR3 amino acids: CASSMGRQYGYTF. DNA of the CDR3: TGTGCCAGTAGTATGGGCAGGCAGTATGGCTACACCTTC.

The J gene is TRBJ1-5, the V gene TRBV19, with D hard to call. Germline V gene sequence: CDR1 LNHDA, CDR2 SQIVND (reference sequence). V lost 9 bases to trimming and J lost 2 bases, with 14 bases between them. This CDR3 is built from 14 residues. The CDR3 DNA is TGTGCCAGCCAAGGCCTTTCGGGCAATCAGCCCCAGCATTTT. It codes for CASQGLSGNQPQHF.

The V and J genes are TRBV11-2 and TRBJ2-7; 14 nucleotides match TRBD2. Trimming cost V 6 bases and J 3 bases; bases outside gene matches: 7. The CDR3 has 16 residues. CDR1 SGHAT and CDR2 FQNNGV come from the germline V gene. CDR3 nucleotides: TGTGCCAGCAGGCCCCCGGGGACTAGCGGGGGCTACGAGCAGTACTTC. This gives the protein CASRPPGTSGGYEQYF.

This clonotype was detected ten times or more. The chain recombines TRBV20-1 with TRBJ2-1; D remains unclear. The CDR3 contains 14 residues. V was cut by 0 bases and J by 9 bases, with 15 bases left in between. Looked up from germline, CDR1 is DFQATT and CDR2 is SNEGSKA (reference sequence). The CDR3 sequence: CSARDRLALGEQFF. CDR3 coding DNA: TGCAGTGCTAGAGATAGACTGGCTTTGGGTGAGCAGTTCTTC.

This clonotype was counted ten times or more. This chain links TRBV11-3 with TRBJ1-3, with no clear D. CDR1 and CDR2 (germline): SGHNT, YENEEA. This CDR3 is built from 13 residues. Trimming stripped 1 base from V and 2 bases from J, with 3 bases between. The CDR3 spells CASSLVPGNTIYF. In nucleotides, the CDR3 is TGTGCCAGCAGCTTAGTTCCTGGAAACACCATATATTTT.

This clonotype was observed once. The chain has TRBV15 and TRBJ1-5, with D maybe TRBD1 (5 bases). The ends were cut back, 3 bases at V and 7 bases at J, with 10 bases in the middle. The germline gives CDR1 LNHNV, CDR2 YYDKDF (reference sequence). The CDR3 has 13 amino acids. The CDR3: CATSRWGKQPQHF. Here the CDR3 DNA reads TGTGCCACCAGCAGGTGGGGGAAACAGCCCCAGCATTTT.

This clonotype was found many times. The chain combines TRBV25-1 with TRBJ2-7, with 7 bases aligning to TRBD2. J gave up 4 bases and V 1 base, and 4 bases lay outside the gene matches. Germline V gene data show CDR1 as MGHDK and CDR2 as SYGVNS. The CDR3 loop spans 14 amino acids. CDR3 sequence (DNA): TGTGCCAGCAGTGAATCGGGTAGCGGGTACGAGCAGTACTTC. Residues: CASSESGSGYEQYF.

Of note for this clonotype: One base away lies a much larger clone, so this may be a sequencing read error. This chain joins TRBV11-3 and TRBJ2-6; D unresolved. This CDR3 region has 15 residues. The V gene's germline CDR1 is SGHNT and CDR2 YENEEA. V was shortened by 4 bases and J by 6 bases, with 13 bases between the two germline ends. The CDR3 loop is CASSSRWAAANVLTF. CDR3 nucleotides: TGTGCCAGCAGCTCCCGTTGGGCTGCGGCCAACGTCCTGACTTTC. Full variable domain (outside the CDR3, taken from reference TRBV11-3 and TRBJ2-6): EAGVVQSPRYKIIEKKQPVAFWCNPISGHNTLYWYLQNLGQGPELLIRYENEEAVDDSQLPKDRFSAERLKGVDSTLKIQPAELGDSAVYLCASSSRWAAANVLTFGAGSRLTVL.

This clonotype was counted many times. The V call is TRBV2, the J call TRBJ1-3; 9 positions match TRBD1. Germline V lookup: CDR1 SNHLY, CDR2 FYNNEI. This CDR3 region has 14 residues. V shed 8 bases and J 4 bases; nucleotides not matched to a gene: 6. CDR3 region: CASGRDRAGNTIYF. The CDR3 DNA reads TGTGCCAGCGGCCGGGACAGGGCGGGAAACACCATATATTTT.

The chain links TRBV10-1 to TRBJ2-1; D gene ambiguous. In germline, CDR1 is WNHNN, CDR2 SYGVQD (reference sequence). V lost 0 bases, J lost 0 bases, and 12 bases lay in between. This CDR3 comprises 17 residues. The CDR3 region is CASSESDWPSSYNEQFF. Written as DNA, the CDR3 is TGCGCCAGCAGTGAGTCTGACTGGCCTAGCTCCTACAATGAGCAGTTCTTC.

This clonotype was seen ten or more times. The V call is TRBV5-1, the J call TRBJ2-2; perhaps TRBD2 as D (5 bases). The length of the CDR3 is 15 residues. Trimming stripped 3 bases from V and 5 bases from J, with 14 bases between. Germline V gene lookup returns CDR1 SGHRS and CDR2 YFSETQ. Written as DNA, the CDR3 is TGCGCCAGCAGCTACGGACCGACGGGGACCGGGGAGCTGTTTTTT. Protein: CASSYGPTGTGELFF. The whole variable domain, filled in from reference TRBV5-1 and TRBJ2-2, reads KAGVTQTPRYLIKTRGQQVTLSCSPISGHRSVSWYQQTPGQGLQFLFEYFSETQRNKGNFPGRFSGRQFSNSRSEMNVSTLELGDSALYLCASSYGPTGTGELFFGEGSRLTVL.

This clonotype was picked up a small number of times. V gene TRBV6-1 combines with J gene TRBJ2-3; 12 nucleotides match TRBD2. J lost 5 bases, V lost 3 bases, and 3 bases had no gene match. The CDR3 loop spans 15 amino acids. Germline lookup yields CDR1 MNHNS and CDR2 SASEGT. The CDR3 reads CASSDSGLAGDTQYF. The CDR3 DNA reads as TGTGCCAGCAGTGATTCGGGACTAGCGGGAGATACGCAGTATTTT.

This clonotype was seen more than once but under ten times. The chain is built from TRBV11-2 and TRBJ2-3; a possible D gene is TRBD2 (6 bases). The germline V gene has CDR1 SGHAT and CDR2 FQNNGV. This CDR3 comprises 16 residues. Trimming took off 1 base at V and 0 bases at J, with 11 bases between the two ends. CDR3 loop: CASSLVSGTSTDTQYF. The DNA for the CDR3 is TGTGCCAGCAGCTTAGTTTCCGGGACTAGCACAGATACGCAGTATTTT.

This clonotype appeared many times. The rearrangement joins TRBV12-3 or TRBV12-4 to TRBJ2-3, with 12 bases identical to TRBD2. The CDR3 is 15 residues long. J was trimmed by 6 bases and V by 7 bases; bases with no gene match: 8. The CDR3 loop is CASTWTSGVADTQYF. In DNA, the CDR3 is TGTGCCAGCACCTGGACTAGCGGGGTGGCTGATACGCAGTATTTT.